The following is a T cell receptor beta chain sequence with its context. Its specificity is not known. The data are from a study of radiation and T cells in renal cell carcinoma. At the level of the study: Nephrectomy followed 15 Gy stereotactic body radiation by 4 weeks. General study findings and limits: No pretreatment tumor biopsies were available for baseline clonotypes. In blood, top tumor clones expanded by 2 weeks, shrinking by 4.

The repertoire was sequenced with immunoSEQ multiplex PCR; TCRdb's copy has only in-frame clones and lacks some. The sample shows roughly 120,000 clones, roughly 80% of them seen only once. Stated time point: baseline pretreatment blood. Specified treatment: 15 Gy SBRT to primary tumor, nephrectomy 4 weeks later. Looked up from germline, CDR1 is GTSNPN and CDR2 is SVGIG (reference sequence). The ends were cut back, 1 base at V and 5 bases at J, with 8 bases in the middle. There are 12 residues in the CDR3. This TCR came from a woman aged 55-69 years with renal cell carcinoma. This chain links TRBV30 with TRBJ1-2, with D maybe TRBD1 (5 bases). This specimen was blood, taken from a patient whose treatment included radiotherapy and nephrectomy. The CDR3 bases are TGTGCCTGGAGTGGGCAGGGTTATGGCTACACCTTC. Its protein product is CAWSGQGYGYTF.